The 8 T cell receptor beta chains listed next were all sequenced from one sample in a study of PD-1 blockade in mismatch repair-deficient tumors. TCRdb's table, derived via immunoSEQ multiplex PCR, lists solely in-frame clones and lacks some. The sample yields roughly 49,000 clones, 65% to 80% seen once. The sequencing here drew on PBMCs, taken before pembrolizumab treatment. Receptors were obtained from an adult with mismatch repair-deficient cancer.

The chain couples TRBV25-1 to TRBJ2-7, with D possibly matching TRBD1 (6 bases). The germline V gene has CDR1 MGHDK and CDR2 SYGVNS. The CDR3 extends over 16 amino acids. The V and J ends lost 6 bases and 2 bases respectively, with 20 bases between them. The CDR3 loop is CASSETTGQLTYEQYF. The CDR3 DNA reads TGTGCCAGCAGCGAGACGACCGGACAGTTAACCTACGAGCAGTACTTC.

The rearrangement links TRBV6-1 to TRBJ1-4; 10 positions agree with TRBD1. Germline CDR1 reads MNHNS; CDR2 reads SASEGT. After removal of 8 bases from V and 4 bases from J, the junction contained 4 bases not matched to a gene. The CDR3 runs 14 residues. The CDR3: CASSGTGVNEKLFF. The CDR3 nucleotides are TGTGCCAGCTCCGGGACAGGGGTTAATGAAAAACTGTTTTTT.

This clone was observed a handful of times. The CDR3 nucleotides are TGTGCCAGCATGGGACTAGCGGTCCAAGAGACCCAGTACTTC. Its protein is CASMGLAVQETQYF. The chain employs TRBV2 and TRBJ2-5; 11 bases fit TRBD2. This CDR3 comprises 14 residues. The germline CDR1 and CDR2 sequences are SNHLY and FYNNEI. V trimming: 7 bases; J trimming: 1 base; junction bases outside the gene matches: 2.

This chain links TRBV6-5 with TRBJ1-5; D uncertain. Trimming took off 3 bases at V and 1 base at J, with 4 bases between the two ends. This CDR3 has 13 amino acids. The germline CDR1 and CDR2 sequences are MNHEY and SVGAGI. CDR3 DNA: TGTGCCAGCAGTTATGGGAGCAATCAGCCCCAGCATTTT. Translating it yields CASSYGSNQPQHF.

In its sample, this clone was seen once. The rearrangement joins TRBV30 to TRBJ1-5; weak D call: TRBD1 (5 bases). The V and J ends lost 2 bases and 2 bases respectively, with 13 bases between them. In germline, CDR1 is GTSNPN, CDR2 SVGIG (reference sequence). The CDR3 spans 15 residues. Written as DNA, the CDR3 is TGTGCCTGGAGTATTCTCGGGACGCGCAATCAGCCCCAGCATTTT. Protein product: CAWSILGTRNQPQHF.

The chain couples TRBV2 to TRBJ1-1, with 8 positions matching TRBD1. The V gene's germline CDR1 is SNHLY and CDR2 FYNNEI. This CDR3 is 13 amino acids long. Trimming took 10 bases from V and 1 from J; bases not matched to a gene: 5. Here the CDR3 reads CANSDRGNTEAFF. The CDR3 DNA reads TGTGCCAACTCCGACAGGGGGAACACTGAAGCTTTCTTT.

CDR3 amino acids: CASSGQAVVVGEQFF. The CDR3 bases are TGTGCCAGCAGCGGACAGGCTGTTGTTGTGGGTGAGCAGTTCTTC. The chain is built from TRBV6-4 and TRBJ2-1; 7 bases map to TRBD1. This CDR3 is built from 15 residues. The V and J ends lost 6 bases and 9 bases, in that order; junction bases with no gene match: 14. CDR1 is MRHNA, CDR2 SNTAGT, per germline.

This clone turned up a few times. V and J are TRBV27 and TRBJ2-1; D unresolved. The CDR3 covers 14 residues. Trimming cost V 2 bases and J 8 bases, with 13 bases left between them. Germline V gives CDR1 MNHEY, CDR2 SMNVEV (reference sequence). This CDR3 reads CASSLDEKAHEQFF. The CDR3 coding sequence is TGTGCCAGCAGTTTAGATGAGAAGGCCCATGAGCAGTTCTTC.